A selection of T cell receptor beta chains follows, all from one sample in a study of T-cell reconstitution after alpha-beta-depleted transplantation in children. TCRdb passed the PCR reads through MiXCR, listing each CDR3 protein once. The sample records about 540,000 distinct CDR3 sequences, around 16% being singletons. The sample here was PBMCs from the stem cell graft donor, taken from the stem cell graft. Every receptor here comes from a human donor who donated a stem cell graft to a child with acute lymphoblastic leukemia. CDR3s include the opening cysteine and the closing phenylalanine or tryptophan. A D gene is named only where the DNA matches it firmly. Not all rows give a size; the values are once, few, many and, for expanded clones, a class.

v_call,d_call,j_call,clone_size,cdr3_aa,cdr3_nt
TRBV25-1,.,TRBJ2-3,few,CASSDFGRHTDTQYF,TGTGCCAGCAGTGACTTCGGACGGCACACAGATACGCAGTATTTT
TRBV12-5,.,TRBJ1-1,few,CASVKDSYLNTEAFF,TGTGCTAGTGTCAAAGACAGTTATCTGAACACTGAAGCTTTCTTT
TRBV28,TRBD1,TRBJ2-5,.,CASSLLQGAGETQYF,TGTGCCAGCAGTCTATTACAGGGGGCGGGTGAGACCCAGTACTTC
TRBV3-1,.,TRBJ1-3,few,CASSENAGNTIYF,TGTGCCAGCAGCGAGAACGCGGGAAACACCATATATTTT
TRBV12-3/TRBV12-4,.,TRBJ1-1,few,CASTPHPVQEAFF,TGTGCCAGCACCCCTCACCCGGTCCAGGAAGCTTTCTTT
TRBV12-3/TRBV12-4,TRBD2,TRBJ2-1,.,CASSDATSGRDNEQFF,TGTGCCAGCAGTGACGCTACTAGCGGGAGGGACAATGAGCAGTTCTTC
TRBV25-1,.,TRBJ2-1,few,CASSGAGIYNEQFF,TGTGCCAGCAGTGGGGCAGGGATTTACAATGAGCAGTTCTTC
TRBV20-1,.,TRBJ1-3,few,CSAASDSSGNTIYF,TGCAGTGCTGCCTCCGACAGCTCTGGAAACACCATATATTTT
TRBV24-1,TRBD1,TRBJ2-7,.,CATSDPGQGTHEQYF,TGTGCCACCAGTGATCCTGGACAGGGGACCCACGAGCAGTACTTC
TRBV4-1,.,TRBJ2-1,.,CASSLPNRDYNEQFF,TGCGCCAGCAGCCTCCCGAACAGGGATTACAATGAGCAGTTCTTC
TRBV20-1,.,TRBJ1-1,few,CSAAAGGRKNTEAFF,TGCAGTGCCGCGGCCGGGGGACGGAAGAACACTGAAGCTTTCTTT
TRBV20-1,.,TRBJ2-7,.,CSARPDREGEQYF,TGCAGTGCTAGGCCAGACAGGGAGGGCGAGCAGTACTTC
TRBV5-6,.,TRBJ2-7,.,CASSVDSNYEQYF,TGTGCCAGCAGCGTGGACAGCAACTACGAGCAGTACTTC
TRBV5-1,.,TRBJ2-1,.,CASSFSEGEQFF,TGCGCCAGCAGCTTTAGCGAGGGTGAGCAGTTCTTC
TRBV4-1,.,TRBJ2-2,.,CASSQQYHPTGELFF,TGCGCCAGCAGCCAACAGTATCACCCCACCGGGGAGCTGTTTTTT
TRBV2,.,TRBJ2-2,few,CASSEEWLPNTGELFF,TGTGCCAGCAGTGAAGAATGGCTGCCGAACACCGGGGAGCTGTTTTTT
TRBV5-1,.,TRBJ1-4,few,CASSSESQNEKLFF,TGCGCCAGCAGCTCGGAAAGTCAAAATGAAAAACTGTTTTTT